This TCR beta chain was documented in a study of cytomegalovirus exposure and HLA in healthy donors. In the study overall: HLA-typed donors were the source of around 77 million unique TCRs held in an early data release. Study-wide results and caveats: Rates of TCR association differed by HLA locus in a later analysis, with DRB1 highest and HLA-C lowest. Highly shared sequence variants in one cluster were likely a sequencing artifact. Earlier analysis yielded a pattern in which most TCR beta V segments were productive about 90% or about 30% of the time.

Primers included in the PCR were 60 Vbeta and 13 Jbeta primers. The repertoire was sequenced with immunoSEQ multiplex PCR; TCRdb's copy has only in-frame clones and lacks some. Of fewer than 110,000 clones listed, 75% to 90% are singletons. About this clone: Its target is not known.

V lost 0 bases and J lost 3, with 12 bases in between. Germline V gene sequence: CDR1 SGHTA, CDR2 FQGNSA. CDR3 length: 16 residues. This TCR came from a man in his thirties or forties in good health and CMV-seronegative. The sample consisted of PBMCs. The rearrangement joins TRBV7-2 to TRBJ1-5; D is uncertain. The CDR3 DNA sequence: TGTGCCAGCAGCTTAGCGGCGGGGAACATCAATCAGCCCCAGCATTTT. It encodes CASSLAAGNINQPQHF.